This is a list of T cell receptor beta chains from one sample in a study of T-cell reconstitution after alpha-beta-depleted transplantation in children. TCRdb re-derived calls from the PCR reads in MiXCR, one entry per CDR3 protein. The table records about 76,000 distinct CDR3 sequences, 12% to 15% of them present only once. Specimen: PBMCs, mostly from graft donor cells, collected 180 days after TCRalphabeta/CD19-depleted stem cell transplant. The source is a male patient aged 2-15 years who had a stem cell transplant for acute lymphoblastic leukemia, so the T cells may come from the graft donor. Both conserved end residues are part of each CDR3. D genes are given only for firm matches. Expanded clones are given a class, and other clones once, few, many or no size at all.

J: TRBJ1-5; D: .; size: few; V: TRBV29-1; length: 13; DNA: TGCAGCGTTGGCCGGGCCCTCAATCAGCCCCAGCATTTT; CDR3: CSVGRALNQPQHF
J: TRBJ2-2; D: .; size: .; V: TRBV7-2; length: 15; DNA: TGTGCCAGCAGCCCTCGGGGTAGAAGTACCGGGGAGCTGTTTTTT; CDR3: CASSPRGRSTGELFF
J: TRBJ2-7; D: TRBD2; size: .; V: TRBV7-2; length: 13; DNA: TGTGCCAGCAGAAGGACTAGTCATTACGAGCAGTACTTC; CDR3: CASRRTSHYEQYF
J: TRBJ1-2; D: TRBD1; size: few; V: TRBV4-3; length: 16; DNA: TGCGCCAGCAGCCTCGGAGGGGGCAGTACTAACTATGGCTACACCTTC; CDR3: CASSLGGGSTNYGYTF
J: TRBJ2-3; D: TRBD1; size: .; V: TRBV24-1; length: 15; DNA: TGTGCCACCAGTGATTTACAGGGGAACACAGATACGCAGTATTTT; CDR3: CATSDLQGNTDTQYF
J: TRBJ2-2; D: TRBD2; size: .; V: TRBV9; length: 17; DNA: TGTGCCAGCAGCGCGACCCGGGGGGATCGGTACACCGGGGAGCTGTTTTTT; CDR3: CASSATRGDRYTGELFF
J: TRBJ2-3; D: .; size: many; V: TRBV12-3/TRBV12-4; length: 15; DNA: TGTGCCAGCAGTCCCGGGGGCAGGGGCGTGGATACGCAGTATTTT; CDR3: CASSPGGRGVDTQYF
J: TRBJ2-7; D: TRBD2; size: few; V: TRBV7-9; length: 14; DNA: TGTGCCAGCAGCTCTAGCGGGAGTTGGTACGAGCAGTACTTC; CDR3: CASSSSGSWYEQYF
J: TRBJ2-1; D: TRBD2; size: few; V: TRBV20-1; length: 15; DNA: TGCAGTGCTAGGGCAGCGGGAGGGCTGCGGTATGAGCAGTTCTTC; CDR3: CSARAAGGLRYEQFF
J: TRBJ2-7; D: .; size: few; V: TRBV28; length: 15; DNA: TGTGCCAGCAGTACCTCCGGGACCGGGGACCACGAGCAGTACTTC; CDR3: CASSTSGTGDHEQYF
J: TRBJ2-4; D: TRBD2; size: .; V: TRBV7-9; length: 15; DNA: TGTGCCAGCAGCTTACCGGGAGGGACCAAAAACATTCAGTACTTC; CDR3: CASSLPGGTKNIQYF
J: TRBJ2-7; D: TRBD1; size: many; V: TRBV20-1; length: 15; DNA: TGCAGTGCTAGGGTGCTCCGGGACAGGGGCTACGAGCAGTACTTC; CDR3: CSARVLRDRGYEQYF
J: TRBJ2-1; D: .; size: .; V: TRBV10-3; length: 15; DNA: TGTGCCATCAGTGGGTGGGACGGGGGGCACAATGAGCAGTTCTTC; CDR3: CAISGWDGGHNEQFF
J: TRBJ1-6; D: .; size: .; V: TRBV6-6; length: 13; DNA: TGTGCCAGCACCTACGGCTATAATTCACCCCTCCACTTT; CDR3: CASTYGYNSPLHF
J: TRBJ2-5; D: .; size: few; V: TRBV5-6; length: 12; DNA: TGTGCCAGCAGCTTGCCCCAAGAGACCCAGTACTTC; CDR3: CASSLPQETQYF
J: TRBJ2-5; D: TRBD2; size: .; V: TRBV5-1; length: 16; DNA: TGCGCCAGCAGCCCGCGGACTAGCGGGGGGTTGGAGACCCAGTACTTC; CDR3: CASSPRTSGGLETQYF